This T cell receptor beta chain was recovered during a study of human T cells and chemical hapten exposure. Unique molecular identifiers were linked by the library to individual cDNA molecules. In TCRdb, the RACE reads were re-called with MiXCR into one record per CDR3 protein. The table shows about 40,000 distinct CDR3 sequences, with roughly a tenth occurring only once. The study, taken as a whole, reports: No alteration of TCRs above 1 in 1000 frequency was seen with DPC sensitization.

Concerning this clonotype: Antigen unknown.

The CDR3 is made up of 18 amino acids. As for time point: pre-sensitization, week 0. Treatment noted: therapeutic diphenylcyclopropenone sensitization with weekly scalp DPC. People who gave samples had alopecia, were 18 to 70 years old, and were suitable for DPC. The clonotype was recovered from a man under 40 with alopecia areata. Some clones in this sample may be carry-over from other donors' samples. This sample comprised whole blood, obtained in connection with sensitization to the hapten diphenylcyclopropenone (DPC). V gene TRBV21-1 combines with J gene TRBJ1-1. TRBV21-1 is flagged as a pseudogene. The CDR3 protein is CASSKDGGQGQGNTEAFF. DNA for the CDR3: TGTGCCAGCAGCAAAGACGGAGGGCAGGGCCAAGGGAACACTGAAGCTTTCTTT.